Below are 16 T cell receptor beta chains sequenced from a single sample in a study of radiation and T cells in renal cell carcinoma (dated by TCRdb to between 2020 and 2021). The method behind the library was the immunoSEQ multiplex PCR assay. As stored in TCRdb, this immuneACCESS dataset retains in-frame rearrangements with V and J assigned. A fraction of the clones does not appear; measured against another copy, unresolved V genes explain less than half of the discrepancy, and the remainder lacks a known reason. The sample yields about 15,000 clones; over 60% were counted once. Clones ranked in the top ten supply 27% of the sample. The time point tag for this specimen amounts to: tumor resected at nephrectomy. Taken with the paper, the label for treatment or condition translates to: 15 Gy SBRT to primary tumor, nephrectomy 4 weeks later. The sample consisted of tumor tissue, taken from a patient whose treatment included radiotherapy and nephrectomy. These receptors were taken from a woman in her seventies with renal cell carcinoma.

The chain couples TRBV2 to TRBJ1-4; tentative D call: TRBD1 (5 bases). In germline, CDR1 is SNHLY, CDR2 FYNNEI. V lost 4 bases, J lost 0 bases, and 12 bases lay in between. CDR3 length equals 16 residues. The CDR3 region has the DNA TGTGCCAGCAGTGGCTTAGAACAGGCAACTAATGAAAAACTGTTTTTT. It yields the protein CASSGLEQATNEKLFF.

Within the sample, this clone is medium-sized. This chain uses TRBV7-3 with TRBJ2-5; perhaps TRBD2 as D (6 bases). The CDR3 spans 14 residues. Germline V gene lookup returns CDR1 SGHTA and CDR2 FQGTGA. Deletions cut 5 bases from V and 4 bases from J, with 14 bases between. The CDR3, as DNA: TGTGCCAGCAGCCCCCGTGGAGGGACAGAGACCCAGTACTTC. Translated, it gives CASSPRGGTETQYF.

The chain uses TRBV6-6 and TRBJ1-2, with no clear D. This CDR3 region has 12 residues. Germline V gene sequence: CDR1 MNHNY, CDR2 SVGAGI (reference sequence). V was cut by 7 bases and J by 0 bases, with 6 bases left in between. In DNA, the CDR3 is TGTGCCAGCAAGGAAGCTAACTATGGCTACACCTTC. It yields the protein CASKEANYGYTF.

CDR3 sequence reads: CASSLGSGGGETQYF. The CDR3, as DNA: TGTGCCAGCAGCTTAGGTAGTGGGGGGGGAGAGACCCAGTACTTC. The V and J genes are TRBV11-2 and TRBJ2-5, with 7 bases that match TRBD2. CDR3 length equals 15 residues. Germline-derived CDR1 and CDR2 are SGHAT and FQNNGV. V lost 1 base, J lost 4 bases, and 6 bases stayed unmatched. Using reference TRBV11-2 and TRBJ2-5 for the parts outside the CDR3, the full variable domain is EAGVAQSPRYKIIEKRQSVAFWCNPISGHATLYWYQQILGQGPKLLIQFQNNGVVDDSQLPKDRFSAERLKGVDSTLKIQPAKLEDSAVYLCASSLGSGGGETQYFGPGTRLLVL.

The genes are TRBV15 and TRBJ2-1, with TRBD2 matching 10 bases. The ends lost 3 bases at V and 6 bases at J; junction bases unmatched: 2. Germline CDR1 is LNHNV and CDR2 is YYDKDF (reference sequence). This CDR3 comprises 14 residues. The CDR3 loop reads CATSSSGGVNEQFF. DNA for the CDR3: TGTGCCACCAGCAGCAGCGGGGGGGTCAATGAGCAGTTCTTC.

The CDR3 here is CAIEGQAGSGNTIYF. CDR3 nucleotides: TGTGCCATCGAGGGACAGGCAGGCTCTGGAAACACCATATATTTT. The chain has TRBV10-3 and TRBJ1-3, with 8 bases lining up with TRBD1. Trimming cost V 8 bases and J 0 bases; bases outside gene matches: 6. Germline assignment: CDR1 ENHRY and CDR2 SYGVKD. This CDR3 comprises 15 residues.

This clone was seen more than once but under ten times. The chain couples TRBV18 to TRBJ1-1; 8 bases map to TRBD1. After removal of 6 bases from V and 2 bases from J, the junction contained 2 bases not matched to a gene. This CDR3 spans 13 amino acids. Germline V lookup: CDR1 KGHSH, CDR2 LQKENI. CDR3 bases: TGTGCCAGCTCTCCAGGGGGCAACACTGAAGCTTTCTTT. This encodes CASSPGGNTEAFF.

This clone was counted only a few times. The V call is TRBV6-5, the J call TRBJ2-5, with D tentatively TRBD1 or TRBD2 (6 bases each). V was cut by 5 bases and J by 6 bases, with 13 bases left in between. The V gene's germline CDR1 is MNHEY and CDR2 SVGAGI. CDR3 length: 13 residues. The CDR3 loop is CASSPPGAQTQYF. CDR3 nucleotide sequence: TGTGCCAGCAGTCCCCCGGGGGCGCAGACCCAGTACTTC.

This clone was seen more than once but under ten times. The chain uses TRBV6-1 and TRBJ1-4; D ambiguous. The CDR3 is 14 amino acids. The ends were cut back, 5 bases at V and 0 bases at J, with 7 bases in the middle. CDR1 MNHNS and CDR2 SASEGT come from the germline V gene. The CDR3 is CASSSQATNEKLFF. The CDR3 bases are TGTGCCAGCAGTTCTCAGGCAACTAATGAAAAACTGTTTTTT.

The chain employs TRBV19 and TRBJ2-5; TRBD1 aligns across 9 bases. CDR3 length: 16 residues. From germline, CDR1 is LNHDA and CDR2 SQIVND (reference sequence). V trimming: 5 bases; J trimming: 4 bases; junction bases outside the gene matches: 11. Written as DNA, the CDR3 is TGTGCCAGTAGTCCCCCCTCGGGACAGGGAGGAGAGACCCAGTACTTC. Amino acid sequence: CASSPPSGQGGETQYF.

By share, this clone counts as medium-sized (0.01 to 0.1%). The rearrangement links TRBV7-2 to TRBJ2-5; 10 bases fit TRBD2. The CDR3 runs 15 residues. Losses at the gene ends were 3 bases for V and 4 bases for J; bases not matched to a gene: 5. From germline, CDR1 is SGHTA and CDR2 FQGNSA. CDR3 nucleotide sequence: TGTGCCAGCAGCTTCCAGGGACTAGCGATAGAGACCCAGTACTTC. It translates to CASSFQGLAIETQYF. The entire variable domain, with the rest obtained from reference TRBV7-2 and TRBJ2-5, is as follows: GAGVSQSPSNKVTEKGKDVELRCDPISGHTALYWYRQSLGQGLEFLIYFQGNSAPDKSGLPSDRFSAERTGGSVSTLTIQRTQQEDSAVYLCASSFQGLAIETQYFGPGTRLLVL.

V usage is TRBV2 and J usage is TRBJ1-1, with a weak D call TRBD1 (6 bases). Germline V gene lookup returns CDR1 SNHLY and CDR2 FYNNEI. The CDR3 has 14 residues. Between the trimmed V and J ends, which lost 7 bases and 3 bases, there was a span of 15 bases. The CDR3 loop reads CASKEGGSHTEAFF. Here the CDR3 DNA reads TGTGCCAGCAAAGAGGGGGGGTCGCACACTGAAGCTTTCTTT.

This clone turned up a few times. The V call is TRBV7-9, the J call TRBJ1-2, with D possibly being TRBD1 (6 bases). The CDR3 length is 15 residues. Trimming stripped 7 bases from V and 3 bases from J, with 18 bases between. Germline-derived CDR1 and CDR2 are SEHNR and FQNEAQ (reference sequence). CDR3 sequence reads: CASTSGGAHYYGYTF. In nucleotides, the CDR3 is TGTGCCAGCACGAGCGGGGGGGCGCATTACTATGGCTACACCTTC.

The chain couples TRBV7-2 to TRBJ2-2; 7 bases are a match to TRBD1. Trimming cost V 1 base and J 5 bases; bases outside gene matches: 4. CDR1 SGHTA and CDR2 FQGNSA come from the germline V gene. This CDR3 contains 15 residues. The CDR3 loop reads CASSLGGQRTGELFF. The CDR3 nucleotides read TGTGCCAGCAGCTTAGGGGGACAGAGGACCGGGGAGCTGTTTTTT.

CDR3 in amino acids: CASRLAWDRGRDEQYF. The CDR3 nucleotides read TGTGCAAGTCGCTTAGCGTGGGACAGGGGGCGAGACGAGCAGTACTTC. V usage is TRBV12-2 and J usage is TRBJ2-7; whether TRBD1, the table's D call, matches the DNA was not checked. TRBV12-2 is given as a pseudogene. This CDR3 is 16 amino acids long.

This clone was recorded many times. This CDR3 is CASRRGGDYETQYF. In DNA form, the CDR3 reads TGTGCCAGCAGGCGGGGGGGCGACTACGAGACCCAGTACTTC. The chain joins TRBV6-1 to TRBJ2-5; the match to TRBD2 covers 9 bases. The V segment lost 6 bases and the J segment 5 bases; nucleotides outside the gene matches: 7. CDR3 length: 14 residues. CDR1 and CDR2 from the germline V gene are MNHNS and SASEGT.